Shown below are 24 T cell receptor beta chains from a single sample sequenced in a study of cytotoxic CD8 clonotypes in ibrutinib-treated CLL. Using immunoSEQ multiplex PCR, the repertoire was profiled, and TCRdb retains in-frame clones only, with some absent. Altogether about 310,000 clones are present, just under 80% being singletons, with the ten largest covering roughly 6.3%. The material sequenced was PBMCs, taken before ibrutinib treatment. The source is a human donor with chronic lymphocytic leukemia.

This chain uses TRBV6-5 with TRBJ2-2, with TRBD1 matching 8 bases. The germline gives CDR1 MNHEY, CDR2 SVGAGI. CDR3 length equals 16 residues. The V and J ends lost 4 bases and 5 bases, in that order; junction bases with no gene match: 9. CDR3: CASSSGGAHQTGELFF. In nucleotides, the CDR3 is TGTGCCAGCAGTTCAGGGGGCGCGCACCAGACCGGGGAGCTGTTTTTT.

V is TRBV2 and J is TRBJ2-5; weak D call: TRBD1 (6 bases). Germline CDR1 is SNHLY and CDR2 is FYNNEI. This CDR3 region has 16 residues. The V end lost 1 base, the J end lost 5 bases, and 17 bases lay between the germline ends. The CDR3 region has the DNA TGTGCCAGCAGTGAAGACAGGGCTACCCTCAGGGAGACCCAGTACTTC. This encodes CASSEDRATLRETQYF.

The chain carries TRBV5-1 and TRBJ1-4, with TRBD1 as a possible D gene (6 bases). The germline CDR1 and CDR2 sequences are SGHRS and YFSETQ. With 2 bases removed from V and 8 bases from J, the gap between germline ends came to 13 bases. The CDR3 runs to 14 residues. The chain's CDR3 is CASSFGQGREKLFF. The CDR3 nucleotides read TGCGCCAGCAGCTTCGGCCAGGGGAGAGAAAAACTGTTTTTT.

The rearrangement links TRBV7-8 to TRBJ1-1; D not resolved. The V end lost 0 bases, the J end lost 5 bases, and 16 bases lay between the germline ends. The CDR3 loop spans 16 amino acids. Germline lookup yields CDR1 SGHVS and CDR2 FQNEAQ. CDR3 protein: CASSLASARLGTEAFF. The CDR3 nucleotides are TGTGCCAGCAGCTTAGCGTCAGCCCGACTGGGGACTGAAGCTTTCTTT. Looking up the rest from reference TRBV7-8 and TRBJ1-1 gives the full variable domain: GAGVSQSPRYKVAKRGQDVALRCDPISGHVSLFWYQQALGQGPEFLTYFQNEAQLDKSGLPSDRFFAERPEGSVSTLKIQRTQQEDSAVYLCASSLASARLGTEAFFGQGTRLTVV.

The chain has TRBV27 and TRBJ2-1, with a possible D match to TRBD2 (6 bases). The CDR3 is 16 amino acids. With 5 bases removed from V and 8 bases from J, the gap between germline ends came to 22 bases. Germline V gene lookup returns CDR1 MNHEY and CDR2 SMNVEV (reference sequence). CDR3 sequence reads: CASSPSTGDSVDEQFF. In nucleotides, the CDR3 is TGTGCCAGCAGTCCCTCTACGGGGGATAGTGTTGATGAGCAGTTCTTC.

In this sample, this clone turned up a few times. The identical CDR3 is also encoded by other nucleotide sequences in the sample. The rearrangement joins TRBV2 to TRBJ2-1; maybe TRBD1 (5 bases). Germline V gene sequence: CDR1 SNHLY, CDR2 FYNNEI. The V end lost 6 bases, the J end lost 4 bases, and 10 bases lay between the germline ends. CDR3 length: 13 amino acids. CDR3 residues: CASSRTGYNEQFF. As DNA, the CDR3 is TGTGCCAGCAGCCGTACAGGTTACAATGAGCAGTTCTTC.

The chain joins TRBV27 to TRBJ2-7; a weak D match, TRBD1 (6 bases). The germline V and J ends were trimmed by 6 bases and 4 bases, with 16 bases remaining between them. This CDR3 is 14 amino acids long. CDR1 and CDR2 (germline): MNHEY, SMNVEV (reference sequence). CDR3 sequence (DNA): TGTGCCAGCAGAACAGGGATGTTAACGTACGAGCAGTACTTC. This sequence encodes CASRTGMLTYEQYF.

The rearrangement uses TRBV6-1 and TRBJ2-7, with D perhaps matching TRBD1 (6 bases). The length of the CDR3 is 13 residues. V lost 0 bases to trimming and J lost 3 bases, with 6 bases between them. Germline V lookup: CDR1 MNHNS, CDR2 SASEGT. For the CDR3, the DNA is TGTGCCAGCAGTGAAGCGGGACACTACGAGCAGTACTTC. As protein: CASSEAGHYEQYF.

The V and J genes are TRBV9 and TRBJ2-5; D is tentatively TRBD1 or TRBD2 (5 bases each). V was shortened by 4 bases and J by 2 bases, with 9 bases between the two germline ends. This CDR3 is 13 amino acids long. Germline CDR1 SGDLS, CDR2 YYNGEE. CDR3 DNA sequence: TGTGCCAGCAGCATGGGACCACAAGAGACCCAGTACTTC. This translates into CASSMGPQETQYF.

The chain recombines TRBV5-4 with TRBJ1-2; D might be TRBD1 (5 bases). CDR3 length: 16 amino acids. Trimming cost V 4 bases and J 3 bases, with 19 bases left between them. Germline-derived CDR1 and CDR2 are SGHNT and YYREEE (reference sequence). CDR3 loop: CASSSGRGSIHYGYTF. Here the CDR3 DNA reads TGTGCCAGCAGCAGCGGACGGGGCTCCATCCACTATGGCTACACCTTC.

The chain is built from TRBV5-1 and TRBJ1-4; 7 nucleotides match TRBD1. Per germline, CDR1 SGHRS and CDR2 YFSETQ. The CDR3 is made up of 15 amino acids. J was trimmed by 5 bases and V by 0 bases; bases with no gene match: 4. DNA of the CDR3: TGCGCCAGCAGCTTGGTCGGGACAGACAATGAAAAACTGTTTTTT. This codes for CASSLVGTDNEKLFF. Full variable domain (remainder filled in from reference TRBV5-1 and TRBJ1-4): KAGVTQTPRYLIKTRGQQVTLSCSPISGHRSVSWYQQTPGQGLQFLFEYFSETQRNKGNFPGRFSGRQFSNSRSEMNVSTLELGDSALYLCASSLVGTDNEKLFFGSGTQLSVL.

V gene TRBV9 combines with J gene TRBJ2-1; the match to TRBD2 covers 8 bases. Germline V gene lookup returns CDR1 SGDLS and CDR2 YYNGEE. The CDR3 runs to 15 residues. V shed 1 base, J shed 7 bases, and the junction held 7 bases outside the gene matches. CDR3 bases: TGTGCCAGCAGCGTAAGGGAGCGGGAGCGGAATGAGCAGTTCTTC. Its translation is CASSVRERERNEQFF.

This chain uses TRBV21-1 with TRBJ2-2. TRBV21-1 is assigned pseudogene status. The CDR3 is made up of 9 amino acids. The CDR3 loop reads CARIGELFF. As DNA, the CDR3 is TGTGCCAGAATCGGGGAGCTGTTTTTT.

The sample holds one count of this clone. The chain uses TRBV7-6 and TRBJ1-1; D remains unclear. The CDR3 runs to 14 residues. In germline, CDR1 is SGHVS, CDR2 FNYEAQ. Trimming cost V 1 base and J 4 bases, with 10 bases left between them. The CDR3 protein is CASSLGVVGTEAFF. The DNA for the CDR3 is TGTGCCAGCAGCTTAGGGGTGGTTGGCACTGAAGCTTTCTTT.

The chain combines TRBV9 with TRBJ2-2; D is undetermined. V was pared by 4 bases and J by 0 bases, with 10 bases between. The germline V gene encodes CDR1 SGDLS and CDR2 YYNGEE. The CDR3 length is 15 residues. CDR3 DNA sequence: TGTGCCAGCAGCACTGGCCCCGCGAACACCGGGGAGCTGTTTTTT. It encodes CASSTGPANTGELFF.

A few counts support this clone. V usage is TRBV20-1 and J usage is TRBJ2-7; no definite D call. Trimming left V 7 bases short and J 3 bases short, with 10 bases between. Germline V gene data show CDR1 as DFQATT and CDR2 as SNEGSKA (reference sequence). The CDR3 is 11 amino acids. This chain's CDR3 is CSVRDGYEQYF. The CDR3 coding sequence is TGCAGTGTAAGAGATGGCTACGAGCAGTACTTC.

This clone was seen only a few times. The V gene is TRBV7-2, the J gene TRBJ2-3, with TRBD2 matching over 9 bases. V lost 4 bases to trimming and J lost 7 bases; unmatched junction nucleotides: 6. Germline CDR1 is SGHTA and CDR2 is FQGNSA. The CDR3 has 14 residues. The CDR3 nucleotides are TGTGCCAGCAGCTCAGGGACTAGCACGAATACGCAGTATTTT. Protein sequence: CASSSGTSTNTQYF.

V gene TRBV9 combines with J gene TRBJ1-1, with D hard to call. Per the germline V gene, CDR1 is SGDLS and CDR2 is YYNGEE. This CDR3 is 15 amino acids long. V was trimmed by 3 bases and J by 4 bases, leaving 16 bases between them. This chain's CDR3 is CASSALTGPLTEAFF. The CDR3 coding sequence is TGTGCCAGCAGCGCACTTACCGGACCCCTCACTGAAGCTTTCTTT.

The chain recombines TRBV9 with TRBJ2-2; 7 bases fit TRBD1. The germline V gene has CDR1 SGDLS and CDR2 YYNGEE. This CDR3 has 16 residues. Trimming took 3 bases from V and 6 from J; bases not matched to a gene: 11. CDR3 amino acids: CASSGRKQGWAGELFF. DNA for the CDR3: TGTGCCAGCAGCGGAAGGAAACAGGGGTGGGCCGGGGAGCTGTTTTTT.

This clone has just a few counts. CDR3 in amino acids: CASSFSVYGGRTEAFF. CDR3 nucleotide sequence: TGTGCCAGCAGCTTTTCCGTGTACGGAGGAAGGACTGAAGCTTTCTTT. The rearrangement uses TRBV7-8 and TRBJ1-1; D remains ambiguous. Germline assignment: CDR1 SGHVS and CDR2 FQNEAQ. Trimming removed 3 bases from V and 5 bases from J, with 19 bases in between. CDR3 size: 16 residues.

The gene calls are TRBV5-4 and TRBJ1-2; 9 nucleotides agree with TRBD1. The V gene end was trimmed by 0 bases and the J gene end by 4 bases; junction bases not matched to a gene: 7. The length of the CDR3 is 16 residues. CDR1 is SGHNT and CDR2 is YYREEE in the germline V gene (reference sequence). The DNA for the CDR3 is TGTGCCAGCAGCTTGGGAGTTCCGGGACAGGGCTATGGCTACACCTTC. Translation: CASSLGVPGQGYGYTF. The variable domain in full, with the rest retrieved from reference TRBV5-4 and TRBJ1-2, is ETGVTQSPTHLIKTRGQQVTLRCSSQSGHNTVSWYQQALGQGPQFIFQYYREEENGRGNFPPRFSGLQFPNYSSELNVNALELDDSALYLCASSLGVPGQGYGYTFGSGTRLTVV.

The chain is built from TRBV28 and TRBJ1-1; D not certain. V lost 3 bases and J lost 1, with 6 bases in between. Germline CDR1 and CDR2: MDHEN and SYDVKM. CDR3 length equals 13 residues. CDR3 nucleotide sequence: TGTGCCAGCAGTTTCGTTGGGAACACTGAAGCTTTCTTT. As protein: CASSFVGNTEAFF.

V is TRBV18 and J is TRBJ2-1, with 12 positions matching TRBD2. This CDR3 comprises 15 residues. V was clipped by 3 bases and J by 9 bases; unmatched bases: 6. From germline, CDR1 is KGHSH and CDR2 LQKENI. In DNA, the CDR3 is TGTGCCAGCTCACCGACTAGCGGGAGAGGAGGTGAGCAGTTCTTC. This translates into CASSPTSGRGGEQFF.

CDR3 bases: TGTGCCAGCAGCCAAATACGGAGGGACACTGAAGCTTTCTTT. Protein sequence: CASSQIRRDTEAFF. This chain links TRBV13 with TRBJ1-1; D is ambiguous. The length of the CDR3 is 14 residues. Germline V lookup: CDR1 PRHDT, CDR2 FYEKMQ (reference sequence). V lost 5 bases and J 3 bases, leaving 13 bases between the germline ends. The full variable domain, completed using reference TRBV13 and TRBJ1-1, is AAGVIQSPRHLIKEKRETATLKCYPIPRHDTVYWYQQGPGQDPQFLISFYEKMQSDKGSIPDRFSAQQFSDYHSELNMSSLELGDSALYFCASSQIRRDTEAFFGQGTRLTVV.